This T cell receptor beta chain derives from a study of identical twins' blood T cells. Study-level background: Roughly 51 million reads came from about twelve libraries, six alpha, six beta.

With respect to this clonotype: Its antigen is not known.

Study-wide findings and caveats: Even for out-of-frame TCRbeta, twins reportedly shared V gene usage much more than unrelated donors.

Per the authors' pipeline: Each library had roughly 2 to 4 million CDR3 reads and about 100,000 to nearly 500,000 clonotypes. TCRdb re-analysed the 5' RACE reads in MiXCR, keeping a single row per CDR3 protein. What appears here as the V and J calls and clone size reflects TCRdb's work, not the paper's. Of around 380,000 distinct CDR3 sequences listed, over 25% are singletons. The CDR3 is 14 residues long. The germline V gene has CDR1 SQVTM and CDR2 ANQGSEA. After removal of 5 bases from V and 5 bases from J, the junction contained 9 bases not matched to a gene. This TCR was recovered from a woman aged 18 to 55 in good health. J is TRBJ1-5 and V is TRBV29-1, with 7 bases that match TRBD1. The sample taken for sequencing was PBMCs. DNA of the CDR3: TGCAGCGTTTCCCGACAGGGAGGGGATCAGCCCCAGCATTTT. Its protein product is CSVSRQGGDQPQHF.